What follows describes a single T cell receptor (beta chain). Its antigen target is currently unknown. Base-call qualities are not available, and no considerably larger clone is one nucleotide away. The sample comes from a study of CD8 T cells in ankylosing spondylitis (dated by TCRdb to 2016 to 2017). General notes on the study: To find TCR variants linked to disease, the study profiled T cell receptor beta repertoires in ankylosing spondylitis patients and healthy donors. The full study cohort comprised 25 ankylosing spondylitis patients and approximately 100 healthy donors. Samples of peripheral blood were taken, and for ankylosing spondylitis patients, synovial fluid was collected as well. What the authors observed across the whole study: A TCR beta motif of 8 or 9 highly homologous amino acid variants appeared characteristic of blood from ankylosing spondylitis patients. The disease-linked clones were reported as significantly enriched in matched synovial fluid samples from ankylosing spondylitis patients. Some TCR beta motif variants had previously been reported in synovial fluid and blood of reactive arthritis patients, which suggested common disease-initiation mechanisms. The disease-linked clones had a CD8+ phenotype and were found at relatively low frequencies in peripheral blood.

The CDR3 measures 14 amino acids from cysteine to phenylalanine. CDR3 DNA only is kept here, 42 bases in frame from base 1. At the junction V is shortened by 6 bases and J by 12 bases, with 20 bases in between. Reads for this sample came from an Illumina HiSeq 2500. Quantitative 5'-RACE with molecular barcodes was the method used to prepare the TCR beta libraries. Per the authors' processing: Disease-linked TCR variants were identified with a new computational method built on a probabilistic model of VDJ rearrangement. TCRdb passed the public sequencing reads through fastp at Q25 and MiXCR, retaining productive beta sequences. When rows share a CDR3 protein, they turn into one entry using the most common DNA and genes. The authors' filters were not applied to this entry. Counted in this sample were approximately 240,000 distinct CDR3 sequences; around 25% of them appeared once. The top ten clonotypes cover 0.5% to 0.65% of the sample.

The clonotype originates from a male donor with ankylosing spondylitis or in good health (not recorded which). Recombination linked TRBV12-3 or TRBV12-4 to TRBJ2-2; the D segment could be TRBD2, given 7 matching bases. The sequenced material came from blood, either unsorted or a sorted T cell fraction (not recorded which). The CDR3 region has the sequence CASSYLQGGAKLFF. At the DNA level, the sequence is TGTGCCAGCAGCTATTTACAGGGAGGGGCAAAGCTGTTTTTT.